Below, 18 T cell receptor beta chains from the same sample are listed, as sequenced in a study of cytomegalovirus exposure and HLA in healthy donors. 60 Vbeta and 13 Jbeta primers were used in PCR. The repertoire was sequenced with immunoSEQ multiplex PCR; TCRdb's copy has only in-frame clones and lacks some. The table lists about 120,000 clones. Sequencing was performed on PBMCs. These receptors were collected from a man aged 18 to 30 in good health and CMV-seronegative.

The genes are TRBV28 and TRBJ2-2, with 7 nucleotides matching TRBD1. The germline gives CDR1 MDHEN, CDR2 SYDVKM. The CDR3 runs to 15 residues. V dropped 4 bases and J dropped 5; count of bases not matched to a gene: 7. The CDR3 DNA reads TGTGCCAGCAGTTCAGACAGGGAACGGACCGGGGAGCTGTTTTTT. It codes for CASSSDRERTGELFF.

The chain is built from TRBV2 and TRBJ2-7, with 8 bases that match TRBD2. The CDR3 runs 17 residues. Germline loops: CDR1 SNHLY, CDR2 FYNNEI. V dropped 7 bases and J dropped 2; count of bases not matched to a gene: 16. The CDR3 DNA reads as TGTGCCAGCACCCCCGGGGGTCGCCTAGCGGGCCCCTACGAGCAGTACTTC. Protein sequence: CASTPGGRLAGPYEQYF.

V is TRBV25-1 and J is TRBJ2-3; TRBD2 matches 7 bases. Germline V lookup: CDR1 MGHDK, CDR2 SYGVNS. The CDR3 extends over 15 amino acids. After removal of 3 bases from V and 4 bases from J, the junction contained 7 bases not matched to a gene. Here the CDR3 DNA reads TGTGCCAGCAGTGAGTGGACTAGTAAATCAGATACGCAGTATTTT. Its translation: CASSEWTSKSDTQYF.

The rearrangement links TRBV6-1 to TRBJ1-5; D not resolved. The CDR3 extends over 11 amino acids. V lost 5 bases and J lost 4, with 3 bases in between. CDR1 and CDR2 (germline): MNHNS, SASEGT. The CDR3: CASSQNQPQHF. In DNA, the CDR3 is TGTGCCAGCAGTCAAAATCAGCCCCAGCATTTT.

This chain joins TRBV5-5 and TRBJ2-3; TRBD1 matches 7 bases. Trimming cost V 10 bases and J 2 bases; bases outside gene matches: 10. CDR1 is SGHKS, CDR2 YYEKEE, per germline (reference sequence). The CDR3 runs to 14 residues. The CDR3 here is CAGRQGEFTDTQYF. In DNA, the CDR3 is TGTGCCGGCCGACAGGGCGAATTCACAGATACGCAGTATTTT.

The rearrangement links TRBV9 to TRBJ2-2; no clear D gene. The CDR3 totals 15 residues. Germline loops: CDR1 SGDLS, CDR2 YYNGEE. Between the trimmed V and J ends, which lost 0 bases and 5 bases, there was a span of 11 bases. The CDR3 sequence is CASSVGSRKTGELFF. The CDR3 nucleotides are TGTGCCAGCAGCGTAGGTAGCCGCAAGACCGGGGAGCTGTTTTTT.

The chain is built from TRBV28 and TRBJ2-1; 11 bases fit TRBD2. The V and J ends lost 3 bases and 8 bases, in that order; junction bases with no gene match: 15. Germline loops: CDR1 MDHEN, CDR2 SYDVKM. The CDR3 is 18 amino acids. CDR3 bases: TGTGCCAGCAGTTTCTTCCTAGCGGGGGGACCCTTTTGGGATGAGCAGTTCTTC. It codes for CASSFFLAGGPFWDEQFF.

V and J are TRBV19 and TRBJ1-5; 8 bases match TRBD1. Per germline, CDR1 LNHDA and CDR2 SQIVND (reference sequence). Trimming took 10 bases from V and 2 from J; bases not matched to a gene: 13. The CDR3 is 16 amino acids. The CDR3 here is CATRDRLLSRNQPQHF. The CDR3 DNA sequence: TGTGCCACTCGGGACAGGCTCCTTTCCCGCAATCAGCCCCAGCATTTT.

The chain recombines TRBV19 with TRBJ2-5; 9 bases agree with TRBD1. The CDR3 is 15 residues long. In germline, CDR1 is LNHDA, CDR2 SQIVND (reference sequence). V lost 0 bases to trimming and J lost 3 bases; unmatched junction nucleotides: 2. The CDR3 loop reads CASSIDRDREETQYF. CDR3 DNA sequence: TGTGCCAGTAGTATAGATCGGGACAGGGAAGAGACCCAGTACTTC.

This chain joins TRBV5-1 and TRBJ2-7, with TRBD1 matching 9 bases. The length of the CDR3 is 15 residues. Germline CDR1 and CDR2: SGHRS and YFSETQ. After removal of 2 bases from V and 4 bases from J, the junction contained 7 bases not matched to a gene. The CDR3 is CASSFLTGGAYEQYF. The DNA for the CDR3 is TGCGCCAGCAGCTTTCTTACAGGGGGCGCTTACGAGCAGTACTTC.

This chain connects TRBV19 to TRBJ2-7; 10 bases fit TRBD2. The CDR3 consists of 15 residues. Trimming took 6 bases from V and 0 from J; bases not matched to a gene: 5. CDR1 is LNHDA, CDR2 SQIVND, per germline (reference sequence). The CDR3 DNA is TGTGCCAGTAGGATACTAGCGGGGAACTCCTACGAGCAGTACTTC. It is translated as CASRILAGNSYEQYF.

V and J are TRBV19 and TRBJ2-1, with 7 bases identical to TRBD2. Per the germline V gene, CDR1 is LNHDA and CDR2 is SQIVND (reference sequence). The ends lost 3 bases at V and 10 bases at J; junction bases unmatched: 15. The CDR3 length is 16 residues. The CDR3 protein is CASSMESSGRFNEQFF. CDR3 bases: TGTGCCAGTAGTATGGAATCTAGCGGACGCTTCAACGAGCAGTTCTTC.

In nucleotides, the CDR3 is TGCAGCGTTGGCGGGACAGGGCTCTACGAGCAGTACTTC. Its protein is CSVGGTGLYEQYF. The V gene is TRBV29-1, the J gene TRBJ2-7, with 9 bases matching TRBD1. The CDR3 spans 13 residues. CDR1 and CDR2 (germline): SQVTM, ANQGSEA. With 4 bases clipped from V and 3 bases from J, the junction kept 4 bases outside the gene matches.

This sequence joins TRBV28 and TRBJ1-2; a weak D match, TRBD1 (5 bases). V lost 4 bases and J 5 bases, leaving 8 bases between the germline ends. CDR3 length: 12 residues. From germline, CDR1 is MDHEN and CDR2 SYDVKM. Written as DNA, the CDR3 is TGTGCCAGCAGTTCCAGGGATTATGGCTACACCTTC. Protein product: CASSSRDYGYTF.

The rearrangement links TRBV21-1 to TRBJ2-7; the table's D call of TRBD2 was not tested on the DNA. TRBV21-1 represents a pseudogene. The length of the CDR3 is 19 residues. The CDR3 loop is CASPDRLAGGSGGKDEQYF. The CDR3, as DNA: TGTGCCAGCCCAGACAGACTAGCGGGAGGTTCGGGGGGGAAAGACGAGCAGTACTTC.

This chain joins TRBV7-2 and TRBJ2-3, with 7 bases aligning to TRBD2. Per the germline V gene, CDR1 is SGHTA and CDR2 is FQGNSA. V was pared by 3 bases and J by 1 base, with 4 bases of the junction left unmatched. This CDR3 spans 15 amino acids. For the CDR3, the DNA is TGTGCCAGCAGCTTGGCGGCGGGAGGCACAGATACGCAGTATTTT. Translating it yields CASSLAAGGTDTQYF.

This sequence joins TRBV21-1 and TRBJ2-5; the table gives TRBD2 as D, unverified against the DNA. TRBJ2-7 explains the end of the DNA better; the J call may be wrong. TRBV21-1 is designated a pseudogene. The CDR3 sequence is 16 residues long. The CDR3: CASSKCIEGSKVEQYF. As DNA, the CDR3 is TGTGCCAGCAGCAAATGTATCGAGGGTTCTAAGGTCGAGCAGTACTTC.

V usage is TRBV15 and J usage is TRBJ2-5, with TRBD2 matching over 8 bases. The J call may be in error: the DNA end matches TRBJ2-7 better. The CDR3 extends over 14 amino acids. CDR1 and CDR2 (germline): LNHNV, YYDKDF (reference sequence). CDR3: CATTFSGDSYEQYF. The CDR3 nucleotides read TGTGCCACGACCTTTAGCGGGGACTCCTACGAGCAGTACTTC.